Listed below are T cell receptor beta chains from one sample, sequenced in a study of T cell responses to AZD1222 COVID-19 vaccine. The table came from immunoSEQ multiplex PCR; TCRdb's copy has only in-frame clones and leaves some out. The sample lists 75,000 to 100,000 clones, 85% to 90% seen once, with approximately 27% in the top ten. The material was peripheral blood, obtained on day 0 of AZD1222 vaccination. The receptors originated from an adult in good health. Both conserved end residues are part of each CDR3. The D gene is left open where the match is weak. Not all rows give a size; the values are once, few, many and, for expanded clones, a class.

v_gene	abundance	d_gene	j_gene	CDR3aa	CDR3nt
TRBV5-6	-	TRBD2	TRBJ2-1	CASSFGLAVYNEQFF	TGTGCCAGCAGCTTTGGACTAGCGGTTTACAATGAGCAGTTCTTC
TRBV28	-	TRBD1	TRBJ1-5	CASSRQGASGQPQHF	TGTGCCAGCAGTCGACAGGGGGCATCAGGACAGCCCCAGCATTTT
TRBV5-6	-	-	TRBJ1-1	CASSLEGSGKAYTEAFF	TGTGCCAGCAGCTTGGAGGGATCAGGTAAAGCTTACACTGAAGCTTTCTTT
TRBV10-2	-	-	TRBJ1-1	CASTPGGYTEAFF	TGCGCCAGCACCCCCGGCGGGTATACTGAAGCTTTCTTT
TRBV7-9	-	-	TRBJ1-4	CASSLRGPTNEKLFF	TGTGCCAGCAGCCTCCGGGGGCCAACTAATGAAAAACTGTTTTTT
TRBV7-3	-	TRBD2	TRBJ2-4	CASSPREGRRDKNIQYF	TGTGCCAGCAGCCCCCGGGAGGGCAGGCGGGACAAAAACATTCAGTACTTC
TRBV7-3	-	TRBD2	TRBJ2-3	CASSFSPGAGASDTQYF	TGTGCCAGCAGCTTTTCTCCGGGAGCGGGAGCGAGTGATACGCAGTATTTT
TRBV5-4	-	-	TRBJ2-2	CASSPRGSSGELFF	TGTGCCAGCAGCCCGAGGGGCAGCTCCGGGGAGCTGTTTTTT
TRBV28	-	-	TRBJ2-3	CASERGGPPDTQYF	TGTGCCAGCGAGAGGGGGGGCCCCCCAGATACGCAGTATTTT
TRBV6-2/TRBV6-3	-	TRBD1	TRBJ2-7	CASSHRGPGEQYF	TGTGCCAGCAGTCACAGGGGGCCAGGGGAGCAGTACTTC
TRBV5-1	-	-	TRBJ2-1	CASSSYRVTDNEQFF	TGCGCCAGCAGCTCGTACAGGGTAACCGACAATGAGCAGTTCTTC
TRBV7-8	-	TRBD1	TRBJ2-4	CASSYRDRFSIQYF	TGTGCCAGCAGCTACCGGGACAGGTTCTCCATTCAGTACTTC
TRBV4-3	-	-	TRBJ2-7	CASSQDWGEDYEQYF	TGCGCCAGCAGCCAAGATTGGGGGGAGGACTACGAGCAGTACTTC
TRBV27	-	-	TRBJ2-7	CASSSPYEQYF	TGTGCCAGCAGTTCCCCCTACGAGCAGTACTTC
TRBV7-6	-	TRBD1	TRBJ2-7	CASSQFPGQSYEQYF	TGTGCCAGCAGCCAATTCCCGGGACAGTCCTACGAGCAGTACTTC
TRBV6-2/TRBV6-3	few	TRBD1	TRBJ2-7	CASSSGQGHSYEQYF	TGTGCCAGCAGTTCCGGACAGGGGCACTCCTACGAGCAGTACTTC
TRBV2	-	-	TRBJ2-7	CASTGDSYEQYF	TGTGCCAGCACGGGGGACTCCTACGAGCAGTACTTC
TRBV7-8	-	-	TRBJ2-7	CASSEGTRPGEQYF	TGTGCCAGCAGCGAAGGGACCCGTCCTGGCGAGCAGTACTTC
TRBV5-4	once	TRBD1	TRBJ1-2	CASSWDRVMDNYGYTF	TGTGCCAGCAGCTGGGACAGGGTTATGGATAACTATGGCTACACCTTC
TRBV25-1	-	-	TRBJ2-1	CASSEEGNEQFF	TGTGCCAGCAGTGAAGAGGGCAATGAGCAGTTCTTC
TRBV27	-	TRBD2	TRBJ2-7	CASSLVTSGTYEQYF	TGTGCCAGCAGTTTAGTGACTAGCGGAACCTACGAGCAGTACTTC
TRBV4-2	-	-	TRBJ1-5	CASSQERAAGNQPQHF	TGTGCCAGCAGCCAAGAAAGGGCGGCGGGCAATCAGCCCCAGCATTTT
TRBV18	once	TRBD2	TRBJ2-2	CASSGLAGNTGELFF	TGTGCCAGCTCAGGACTAGCGGGGAACACCGGGGAGCTGTTTTTT
TRBV28	-	-	TRBJ1-3	CASRERSSGNTIYF	TGTGCCAGCAGGGAGAGGAGCTCTGGAAACACCATATATTTT
TRBV28	-	TRBD1	TRBJ2-1	CASSPGGSYNEQFF	TGTGCCAGCAGTCCAGGGGGCTCCTACAATGAGCAGTTCTTC
TRBV25-1	-	TRBD2	TRBJ2-5	CASSHGEREWQETQYF	TGTGCCAGCAGTCATGGGGAGCGGGAGTGGCAAGAGACCCAGTACTTC
TRBV7-2	-	TRBD1	TRBJ2-7	CASSLRGQGDLYEQYF	TGTGCCAGCAGCCTCAGAGGACAGGGGGACCTTTACGAGCAGTACTTC
TRBV9	-	TRBD2	TRBJ2-5	CASSVGLAGPETQYF	TGTGCCAGCAGCGTAGGACTAGCGGGACCAGAGACCCAGTACTTC
TRBV5-1	few	-	TRBJ1-2	CASSLAAAANYGYTF	TGCGCCAGCAGCTTGGCAGCAGCAGCTAACTATGGCTACACCTTC
TRBV3-1/TRBV3-2	-	-	TRBJ2-7	CASSHGYEQYF	TGTGCCAGCAGCCACGGCTACGAGCAGTACTTC
TRBV4-2	-	-	TRBJ2-1	CASGGLAVNEQFF	TGTGCCAGCGGGGGGCTAGCGGTCAATGAGCAGTTCTTC
TRBV19	-	-	TRBJ2-1	CASSTLGQVGYNEQFF	TGTGCCAGTAGTACTCTAGGCCAGGTAGGATACAATGAGCAGTTCTTC
TRBV4-2	once	TRBD2	TRBJ2-7	CASSQTSGSNYEQYF	TGTGCCAGCAGCCAGACTAGCGGGAGCAACTACGAGCAGTACTTC
TRBV28	-	-	TRBJ1-5	CASSFGLVGNQPQHF	TGTGCCAGCAGTTTTGGTCTAGTGGGCAATCAGCCCCAGCATTTT
TRBV10-1	once	-	TRBJ1-6	CATVASTPQNSPLHF	TGCGCCACCGTGGCTTCGACGCCCCAAAATTCACCCCTCCACTTT
TRBV27	-	TRBD1	TRBJ1-2	CASRPQGSANYGYTF	TGTGCCAGCAGACCACAGGGGTCTGCTAACTATGGCTACACCTTC
TRBV27	once	TRBD2	TRBJ2-1	CASRLAGGGEQFF	TGTGCCAGCAGACTAGCGGGAGGGGGTGAGCAGTTCTTC
TRBV29-1	-	-	TRBJ2-3	CSVEEVAVGTDTQYF	TGCAGCGTTGAAGAGGTAGCTGTGGGCACAGATACGCAGTATTTT
TRBV24-1	-	-	TRBJ2-2	CATSDFYRGTGELFF	TGTGCCACCAGTGATTTCTATCGGGGGACCGGGGAGCTGTTTTTT
TRBV9	-	TRBD2	TRBJ2-1	CASSVDPAGGRNEQFF	TGTGCCAGCAGCGTAGATCCAGCGGGAGGGAGGAATGAGCAGTTCTTC
TRBV28	-	-	TRBJ1-2	CASSLGGAYGYTF	TGTGCCAGCAGTTTAGGCGGGGCCTATGGCTACACCTTC